This T cell receptor beta chain was documented in a study of cytomegalovirus exposure and HLA in healthy donors. With respect to this clone: Its target is not known.

Vbeta (60) and Jbeta (13) primers were used in the PCR. Sequencing used immunoSEQ multiplex PCR; TCRdb keeps in-frame clones, though not all of them. Of under 150,000 clones listed, roughly 84% are singletons. In nominal health when sampled, donors likely had unrecorded immune exposures nonetheless. Whole-study results and caveats: Within an earlier analysis, most TCR beta V segments proved productive either about 90% or about 30% of the time. The Asian-associated ancestry cluster reportedly had fewer N-insertions than the 666-donor mean in a later analysis. Likely technical artifact: a cluster of highly shared sequence variants.

Trimming pared 3 bases from V and 0 bases from J, leaving 12 bases between. CDR1 and CDR2 (germline): KGHSH, LQKENI. This CDR3 is built from 16 residues. The gene calls are TRBV18 and TRBJ1-5; tentative D call: TRBD1 (6 bases). The sequence came from a man aged 50 to 60 in good health and CMV-seronegative. Sequencing was performed on PBMCs. The CDR3 is CASSPQGIDSNQPQHF. The CDR3, as DNA: TGTGCCAGCTCACCCCAGGGGATCGATAGCAATCAGCCCCAGCATTTT. Combining the CDR3 with reference TRBV18 and TRBJ1-5 gives the whole variable domain NAGVMQNPRHLVRRRGQEARLRCSPMKGHSHVYWYRQLPEEGLKFMVYLQKENIIDESGMPKERFSAEFPKEGPSILRIQQVVRGDSAAYFCASSPQGIDSNQPQHFGDGTRLSIL.